This T cell receptor (beta chain) was recorded in a study of human T cells and chemical hapten exposure. General study results and limits: Expanded TCRs formed significantly more large CDR3 similarity clusters than controls.

Time point given: pre-sensitization, week 0. Treatment indicated: therapeutic diphenylcyclopropenone sensitization with weekly scalp DPC. Unfractionated whole blood was the source of the extracted total RNA. V dropped 5 bases and J dropped 9 bases, with 14 bases sitting between them. The germline V gene has CDR1 SGHNT and CDR2 YENEEA. This CDR3 region has 13 residues. This clonotype was seen at least ten times. Its antigen is currently unknown. Attachment of unique molecular identifiers to individual cDNA molecules was performed in the library. TCRdb re-derived calls from the RACE reads in MiXCR, one entry per CDR3 protein. The sample contains 35,000 to 45,000 distinct CDR3 sequences, approximately 12% of which appear only once.

The chain combines TRBV11-3 with TRBJ2-4, with D uncertain. This specimen was whole blood, taken in connection with sensitization to the hapten diphenylcyclopropenone (DPC). The receptor comes from a middle-aged woman with alopecia areata. Some clones in this sample may be carry-over from other donors' samples. The DNA of the CDR3 is TGTGCCAGCAGCCCCCGGACCCCCGGCATTCAGTACTTC. It yields the protein CASSPRTPGIQYF.